What follows is one T cell receptor (beta chain) and its context. Its antigen is unknown. The protocol was immunoSEQ multiplex PCR, while the TCRdb copy is restricted to in-frame clones and leaves out a portion. The sample contains 100,000 or so clones, 82% of which appear only once. Germline lookup yields CDR1 KGHDR and CDR2 SFDVKD. Trimming removed 6 bases from V and 7 bases from J, with 3 bases in between. The CDR3 consists of 10 residues. The record originates from a study of T cell responses to AZD1222 COVID-19 vaccine. Across the study: Pooling was applied to second doses at about 4 or about 12 weeks.

Overall study results and limits: Of spike-specific TCRs, nearly half reportedly target regions left unmutated in variants.

The receptor was isolated from an adult in good health. The rearrangement uses TRBV24-1 and TRBJ1-5, with D hard to call. The sample here was peripheral blood, taken on day 0 of AZD1222 vaccination. CDR3 amino acids: CATSWQPQHF. The CDR3 DNA reads TGTGCCACCAGTTGGCAGCCCCAGCATTTT.